The 5 T cell receptor beta chains reported below all come from one sample, sequenced in a study of beta chain features in type 1 diabetes. Notes on the study in general: People with Type 1 diabetes carried modestly yet significantly shorter TCRB CDR3s in all four CD4+ subsets.

For these receptors, no antigen is known. Reverse transcribing all isolated RNA meant expressed TCRB transcripts were sequenced. The method was immunoSEQ multiplex PCR; TCRdb's version includes in-frame clones alone and lacks a portion of them. Of 25,000 to 30,000 clones in the sample, roughly 56% were seen once. Sequenced sample: Tregs from blood. These receptors all come from a woman between 18 and 30 years old with type 1 diabetes.

The rearrangement uses TRBV19 and TRBJ1-5; 10 bases agree with TRBD1. Germline V CDR1 and CDR2: LNHDA, SQIVND (reference sequence). V lost 6 bases and J lost 2; bases outside the gene matches: 10. The CDR3 loop spans 17 amino acids. The CDR3 sequence is CASRASTGTGGNQPQHF. CDR3 sequence (DNA): TGTGCCAGTAGGGCGAGCACCGGGACAGGGGGCAATCAGCCCCAGCATTTT. Looking up the rest from reference TRBV19 and TRBJ1-5 gives the full variable domain: DGGITQSPKYLFRKEGQNVTLSCEQNLNHDAMYWYRQDPGQGLRLIYYSQIVNDFQKGDIAEGYSVSREKKESFPLTVTSAQKNPTAFYLCASRASTGTGGNQPQHFGDGTRLSIL.

The CDR3 here is CARVRTPQGTDTQYF. The CDR3 coding sequence is TGTGCCAGAGTGAGGACACCCCAGGGGACAGATACGCAGTATTTT. This chain uses TRBV6-5 with TRBJ2-3, with D perhaps TRBD1 (6 bases). The length of the CDR3 is 15 residues. The V end lost 9 bases, the J end lost 3 bases, and 19 bases lay between the germline ends. Germline CDR1 is MNHEY and CDR2 is SVGAGI.

The gene calls are TRBV6-5 and TRBJ2-2; TRBD1 matches at 7 bases. Losses at the gene ends were 0 bases for V and 5 bases for J; bases not matched to a gene: 6. This CDR3 is built from 16 residues. The germline V gene has CDR1 MNHEY and CDR2 SVGAGI. CDR3 amino acids: CASSYSSETGTGELFF. The CDR3 nucleotides are TGTGCCAGCAGTTACTCGAGCGAGACAGGGACCGGGGAGCTGTTTTTT.

This sequence joins TRBV6-1 and TRBJ2-7, with TRBD2 matching over 11 bases. The CDR3 contains 14 residues. The V segment lost 4 bases and the J segment 5 bases; nucleotides outside the gene matches: 4. CDR1 is MNHNS and CDR2 is SASEGT in the germline V gene. As DNA, the CDR3 is TGTGCCAGCAGTGTTAGCGGGAGGGACGACGAGCAGTACGTC. Residues: CASSVSGRDDEQYV.

The chain carries TRBV21-1 and TRBJ2-7; the tabulated D call, TRBD1, remains unverified against the DNA. TRBV21-1 is recorded as a pseudogene. This CDR3 has 19 residues. In DNA form, the CDR3 reads TGTGCCAGCAGCAAATACTCCTCGGACAGGGCATATAGCTCCTACGAGCAGTACTTC. This encodes CASSKYSSDRAYSSYEQYF.